This TCR beta chain was observed in a study of identical twins. Study results and limitations: Excess sharing between twins was weaker in beta out-of-frame sequences. Memory repertoires lacked the insertion deficit that abundant cord blood beta clonotypes showed.

At least ten counts were recorded for this clonotype. As yet, its antigen is unknown. Template switching (which added a universal primer site) was used, and cDNA carried unique molecular identifiers. TCRdb processed the 5' RACE reads anew with MiXCR; each CDR3 protein has one entry. In the table there are about 340,000 distinct CDR3 sequences, roughly an eighth of which are singletons. The CDR3 contains 12 residues. The V and J ends lost 5 bases and 5 bases, in that order; junction bases with no gene match: 1. Germline V lookup: CDR1 SGHAT, CDR2 FQNNGV. The sample was also reused in another study, on yellow fever vaccine responses in identical twins.

Sequenced sample: CD8+ T cells sorted from blood. The rearrangement joins TRBV11-2 to TRBJ2-5, with 8 bases lining up with TRBD2. The receptor comes from a woman under 30 in good health. The CDR3 DNA reads as TGTGCCAGCAGCACTAGCGGCGAGACCCAGTACTTC. This sequence encodes CASSTSGETQYF.